These 27 T cell receptor beta chains were sequenced from one sample in a study of T cells in narcolepsy. Assay used: immunoSEQ multiplex PCR; TCRdb lists only in-frame clones, some missing. This table holds tens of thousands of clones, 88% found once. The specimen sequenced was CD45RA- memory CD4+ T cells from PBMCs. Source of these receptors: a human donor with narcolepsy.

The chain uses TRBV6-1 and TRBJ2-3; TRBD2 matches at 11 bases. Germline CDR1 reads MNHNS; CDR2 reads SASEGT. CDR3 length equals 15 residues. V lost 7 bases, J lost 10 bases, and 13 bases stayed unmatched. The CDR3, as DNA: TGTGCCAGCACCGAACTAGCGGGGGCTCCGGGCTCGCAGTATTTT. Translation gives CASTELAGAPGSQYF.

The chain combines TRBV21-1 with TRBJ2-7; the table's D gene call, TRBD1, was not cross checked with the DNA. TRBV21-1 is an annotated pseudogene. This CDR3 spans 13 amino acids. CDR3 region: CATSRTGGYEQYF. In nucleotides, the CDR3 is TGTGCCACCAGTCGGACAGGGGGCTACGAGCAGTACTTC.

V gene TRBV6-6 combines with J gene TRBJ2-5; D is possibly TRBD1 (6 bases). The length of the CDR3 is 14 residues. Germline lookup yields CDR1 MNHNY and CDR2 SVGAGI (reference sequence). V lost 1 base, J lost 2 bases, and 8 bases lay in between. The CDR3 loop reads CASSYWGQQETQYF. Written as DNA, the CDR3 is TGTGCCAGCAGTTACTGGGGACAACAAGAGACCCAGTACTTC.

V and J are TRBV6-1 and TRBJ1-5; D might be TRBD1 (5 bases). CDR3 length equals 14 residues. Germline CDR1 MNHNS, CDR2 SASEGT. The V and J ends lost 5 bases and 2 bases respectively, with 10 bases between them. The CDR3 is CASSFDRGNQPQHF. The CDR3 nucleotides read TGTGCCAGCAGTTTCGACAGAGGCAATCAGCCCCAGCATTTT.

The gene calls are TRBV18 and TRBJ2-1; 7 positions agree with TRBD2. The germline V gene has CDR1 KGHSH and CDR2 LQKENI. The CDR3 extends over 14 amino acids. Losses at the gene ends were 6 bases for V and 4 bases for J; bases not matched to a gene: 6. The CDR3 spells CASSRDGRYNEQFF. The DNA of the CDR3 is TGTGCCAGCTCGCGAGACGGGAGGTACAATGAGCAGTTCTTC.

The chain uses TRBV19 and TRBJ1-2, with 8 bases identical to TRBD1. After removal of 5 bases from V and 0 bases from J, the junction contained 2 bases not matched to a gene. Per the germline V gene, CDR1 is LNHDA and CDR2 is SQIVND (reference sequence). The CDR3 consists of 14 residues. Here the CDR3 DNA reads TGTGCCAGTAGTGGACAGGGAGCTAACTATGGCTACACCTTC. This gives the protein CASSGQGANYGYTF.

This clone appeared a single time. This chain uses TRBV6-6 with TRBJ1-2, with a tentative D call TRBD1 (6 bases). CDR3 length equals 15 residues. CDR1 is MNHNY, CDR2 SVGAGI, per germline (reference sequence). V dropped 0 bases and J dropped 7 bases, with 15 bases sitting between them. CDR3 nucleotides: TGTGCCAGCAGTTACTCTGGGGGCGCGCTTGGTGGCTACACCTTC. As protein: CASSYSGGALGGYTF.

The gene calls are TRBV19 and TRBJ2-1, with 12 bases identical to TRBD2. The trim removed 4 bases at V and 8 bases at J, leaving 15 bases unmatched. CDR1 and CDR2 (germline): LNHDA, SQIVND (reference sequence). CDR3 size: 18 residues. The CDR3 DNA reads as TGTGCCAGTAGTAGCGAGAACCGACTAGCGGGAGTAAGGGATGAGCAGTTCTTC. Protein: CASSSENRLAGVRDEQFF. Full variable domain (remainder filled in from reference TRBV19 and TRBJ2-1): DGGITQSPKYLFRKEGQNVTLSCEQNLNHDAMYWYRQDPGQGLRLIYYSQIVNDFQKGDIAEGYSVSREKKESFPLTVTSAQKNPTAFYLCASSSENRLAGVRDEQFFGPGTRLTVL.

The chain links TRBV11-3 to TRBJ1-2; D is ambiguous. The CDR3 totals 14 residues. Germline CDR1 reads SGHNT; CDR2 reads YENEEA. The germline V and J ends were trimmed by 2 bases and 7 bases, with 14 bases remaining between them. CDR3 coding DNA: TGTGCCAGCAGCTTAACGACCATACCAGGTGGCTACACCTTC. This codes for CASSLTTIPGGYTF.

This clone was seen more than once but under ten times. This chain joins TRBV10-3 and TRBJ1-2; 7 nucleotides agree with TRBD1. Germline loops: CDR1 ENHRY, CDR2 SYGVKD. This CDR3 has 14 residues. Trimming cost V 2 bases and J 8 bases; bases outside gene matches: 8. CDR3 sequence (DNA): TGTGCCATCAGTGAGGGACAGGAGTTGGAGGGCTACACCTTC. This codes for CAISEGQELEGYTF.

The chain couples TRBV4-2 to TRBJ2-2; D is perhaps TRBD1 (5 bases). CDR3 length equals 14 residues. The V and J ends lost 0 bases and 7 bases respectively, with 9 bases between them. Germline loops: CDR1 LGHNA, CDR2 YNFKEQ. The DNA for the CDR3 is TGTGCCAGCAGCCAAGACATAGGGGACGGGGAGCTGTTTTTT. This encodes CASSQDIGDGELFF.

The chain carries TRBV7-6 and TRBJ2-6; D gene uncertain. V was clipped by 2 bases and J by 0 bases, with 5 bases between them. Germline V gives CDR1 SGHVS, CDR2 FNYEAQ. The CDR3 consists of 15 residues. CDR3 sequence reads: CASSLSPSGANVLTF. The CDR3 DNA is TGTGCCAGCAGCTTATCCCCCTCTGGGGCCAACGTCCTGACTTTC.

The chain's CDR3 is CASSLWAQGSGELFF. The DNA of the CDR3 is TGTGCCAGCAGTTTATGGGCCCAGGGGTCCGGGGAGCTGTTTTTT. This chain links TRBV27 with TRBJ2-2; weak D call: TRBD1 (6 bases). This CDR3 contains 15 residues. Germline V gene data show CDR1 as MNHEY and CDR2 as SMNVEV (reference sequence). V dropped 1 base and J dropped 6 bases, with 12 bases sitting between them.

This clone is a singleton in its sample. The genes are TRBV5-6 and TRBJ2-7; weak D call: TRBD2 (6 bases). Deletions cut 5 bases from V and 0 bases from J, with 12 bases between. The CDR3 sequence is 14 residues long. Germline CDR1 is SGHDT and CDR2 is YYEEEE. CDR3 protein: CASSPVGGSYEQYF. DNA of the CDR3: TGTGCCAGCAGTCCGGTGGGGGGCTCCTACGAGCAGTACTTC.

A word on this clone: Mismatch with germline at one junction end may stem from a read error. The chain recombines TRBV7-7 with TRBJ2-2; D uncertain. The CDR3 covers 15 residues. Looked up from germline, CDR1 is SSHAT and CDR2 is FNYEAQ (reference sequence). CDR3 nucleotide sequence: TGTGCTAGCAGCCCCTGGGAAACGAACACCGGGGAGCTGTTTTTT. This translates into CASSPWETNTGELFF. Using reference TRBV7-7 and TRBJ2-2 for the parts outside the CDR3, the full variable domain is GAGVSQSPRYKVTKRGQDVTLRCDPISSHATLYWYQQALGQGPEFLTYFNYEAQPDKSGLPSDRFSAERPEGSISTLTIQRTEQRDSAMYRCASSPWETNTGELFFGEGSRLTVL.

The chain uses TRBV11-3 and TRBJ1-1; 7 bases fit TRBD1. The V gene end was trimmed by 3 bases and the J gene end by 1 base; junction bases not matched to a gene: 2. This CDR3 region has 14 residues. Looked up from germline, CDR1 is SGHNT and CDR2 is YENEEA. CDR3 sequence: CASSFHRGNTEAFF. The CDR3 DNA reads TGTGCCAGCAGCTTTCACAGGGGGAACACTGAAGCTTTCTTT.

The chain recombines TRBV5-4 with TRBJ1-2, with 9 bases identical to TRBD1. Germline CDR1 and CDR2: SGHNT and YYREEE (reference sequence). V lost 0 bases, J lost 7 bases, and 10 bases stayed unmatched. The CDR3 is 16 residues long. This chain's CDR3 is CASSLEFRDRDSGYTF. In DNA, the CDR3 is TGTGCCAGCAGCTTGGAATTCCGGGACAGGGACAGTGGCTACACCTTC.

V gene TRBV2 combines with J gene TRBJ2-1, with 9 nucleotides matching TRBD2. CDR1 is SNHLY, CDR2 FYNNEI, per germline. This CDR3 contains 15 residues. V gave up 10 bases and J gave up 0 bases; unmatched junction bases: 7. CDR3 DNA sequence: TGTGCCACCAAAGGAGCGGGGGGCTCCTACAATGAGCAGTTCTTC. Protein product: CATKGAGGSYNEQFF.

The chain employs TRBV2 and TRBJ1-1; D is undetermined. Germline CDR1 reads SNHLY; CDR2 reads FYNNEI. The V and J ends lost 8 bases and 4 bases respectively, with 14 bases between them. The CDR3 has 13 amino acids. CDR3: CASRGSLGTEAFF. The CDR3 bases are TGTGCCAGCCGAGGGAGTTTAGGCACTGAAGCTTTCTTT.

The chain is built from TRBV6-1 and TRBJ1-1, with D unclear. V dropped 6 bases and J dropped 5 bases, with 10 bases sitting between them. Germline values: CDR1 MNHNS, CDR2 SASEGT. CDR3 length: 12 residues. Here the CDR3 DNA reads TGTGCCAGCAGAGAGGGAGCGACTGAAGCTTTCTTT. It is translated as CASREGATEAFF.

This clone has a handful of counts. The V and J genes are TRBV18 and TRBJ2-5; no firm D call. Germline V lookup: CDR1 KGHSH, CDR2 LQKENI. Trimming pared 2 bases from V and 1 base from J, leaving 11 bases between. This CDR3 region has 15 residues. CDR3 sequence (DNA): TGTGCCAGCTCACCATTGGTGCCAGTCCAAGAGACCCAGTACTTC. Its protein is CASSPLVPVQETQYF.

The J gene is TRBJ2-5, the V gene TRBV7-9; D might be TRBD2 (5 bases). The CDR3 extends over 12 amino acids. CDR1 is SEHNR and CDR2 is FQNEAQ in the germline V gene (reference sequence). The V gene lost 7 bases and the J gene lost 7 bases, with 13 bases spanning the gap. CDR3 loop: CASNLAGSTQYF. The CDR3 coding sequence is TGTGCCAGCAACCTAGCTGGTTCGACCCAGTACTTC.

This clone occurred once. The chain has TRBV7-6 and TRBJ2-1; D is possibly TRBD1 or TRBD2 (5 bases each). Trimming took off 4 bases at V and 6 bases at J, with 10 bases between the two ends. This CDR3 has 13 residues. The germline CDR1 and CDR2 sequences are SGHVS and FNYEAQ. CDR3 DNA sequence: TGTGCCAGCAGCTCATGGGACGTCAATGAGCAGTTCTTC. Amino acids: CASSSWDVNEQFF. Full variable domain (remainder filled in from reference TRBV7-6 and TRBJ2-1): GAGVSQSPRYKVTKRGQDVALRCDPISGHVSLYWYRQALGQGPEFLTYFNYEAQQDKSGLPNDRFSAERPEGSISTLTIQRTEQRDSAMYRCASSSWDVNEQFFGPGTRLTVL.

V and J are TRBV6-6 and TRBJ2-7, with D perhaps TRBD2 (5 bases). Trimming removed 5 bases at V and 3 bases at J, with 8 bases between. From germline, CDR1 is MNHNY and CDR2 SVGAGI (reference sequence). The CDR3 is 12 amino acids. The CDR3 nucleotides are TGTGCCAGCAGTCCCGGGATCTACGAGCAGTACTTC. It encodes CASSPGIYEQYF.

CDR3: CASSLGRGTEAFF. CDR3 in DNA: TGTGCCAGCAGCCTGGGTCGGGGCACTGAAGCTTTCTTT. This rearrangement joins TRBV13 to TRBJ1-1, with D hard to call. The CDR3 spans 13 residues. V dropped 5 bases and J dropped 4 bases, with 11 bases sitting between them. Germline-derived CDR1 and CDR2 are PRHDT and FYEKMQ (reference sequence).

V is TRBV7-3 and J is TRBJ2-3; D ambiguous. V was trimmed by 3 bases and J by 1 base, leaving 11 bases between them. CDR1 SGHTA and CDR2 FQGTGA come from the germline V gene. The CDR3 extends over 15 amino acids. CDR3 residues: CASSFSGWGTDTQYF. The CDR3 coding sequence is TGTGCCAGCAGCTTTTCCGGTTGGGGCACAGATACGCAGTATTTT. The full variable domain, in which reference TRBV7-3 and TRBJ2-3 provide the parts outside the CDR3, is GAGVSQTPSNKVTEKGKYVELRCDPISGHTALYWYRQSLGQGPEFLIYFQGTGAADDSGLPNDRFFAVRPEGSVSTLKIQRTERGDSAVYLCASSFSGWGTDTQYFGPGTRLTVL.

In this sample, this clone turned up once. The CDR3 spells CASSFRDSEAFF. The CDR3 DNA is TGTGCCAGCAGCTTCCGGGACAGTGAAGCTTTCTTT. The V and J genes are TRBV7-2 and TRBJ1-1; 7 nucleotides match TRBD1. The CDR3 has 12 amino acids. Germline V gives CDR1 SGHTA, CDR2 FQGNSA. The trim removed 3 bases at V and 7 bases at J, leaving 2 bases unmatched.